These T cell receptor beta chains were read from a single sample in a study of T cells after yellow fever vaccination. Using its own MiXCR run on the 5' RACE reads, TCRdb lists one record per CDR3 protein. This table holds around 250,000 distinct CDR3 sequences, roughly 5.6% found once. The sample was CD4+ T cells sorted from PBMCs, taken on the day of the yellow fever booster vaccination. Receptors originate from a man aged 18-30 years who received the YFV17D yellow fever vaccine. The CDR3 runs from the conserved cysteine through the conserved F or W. Each record gives: V gene, CDR3 length, D gene, J gene, clone size, CDR3 DNA, CDR3 protein. D genes are given only for firm matches. Clone size is stated in some rows and not others, as once, few, many or a class when expanded.

V gene: TRBV5-1
CDR3 length: 13
D gene: TRBD1
J gene: TRBJ2-5
clone size: -
CDR3 DNA: TGCGCCAGCGTCGGGCAGGGGGTTGAGACCCAGTACTTC
CDR3 protein: CASVGQGVETQYF

V gene: TRBV20-1
CDR3 length: 14
D gene: -
J gene: TRBJ1-4
clone size: -
CDR3 DNA: TGCAGTGCTAGAGGGTGGGGGTCCGATGAAAAACTGTTTTTT
CDR3 protein: CSARGWGSDEKLFF

V gene: TRBV4-3
CDR3 length: 14
D gene: -
J gene: TRBJ2-5
clone size: few
CDR3 DNA: TGCGCCAGCAGCCATCGGGGGGCCCGTGAGACCCAGTACTTC
CDR3 protein: CASSHRGARETQYF

V gene: TRBV7-3
CDR3 length: 15
D gene: -
J gene: TRBJ1-5
clone size: -
CDR3 DNA: TGTGCCAGCAGCTTATTTGGGGGGCGAGATCAGCCCCAGCATTTT
CDR3 protein: CASSLFGGRDQPQHF

V gene: TRBV5-1
CDR3 length: 15
D gene: TRBD2
J gene: TRBJ2-5
clone size: many
CDR3 DNA: TGCGCCAGCAGCTTGGTCAGCGGGGGCCCGAAGACCCAGTACTTC
CDR3 protein: CASSLVSGGPKTQYF

V gene: TRBV7-3
CDR3 length: 16
D gene: -
J gene: TRBJ1-2
clone size: -
CDR3 DNA: TGTGCCAGCAGCTTAAACCGTGCCGGGCATCCGGGAGGCTACACCTTC
CDR3 protein: CASSLNRAGHPGGYTF

V gene: TRBV6-5
CDR3 length: 12
D gene: -
J gene: TRBJ1-4
clone size: few
CDR3 DNA: TGTGCCAGCAGGAAGGGTAATGAAAAACTGTTTTTT
CDR3 protein: CASRKGNEKLFF

V gene: TRBV20-1
CDR3 length: 15
D gene: TRBD1
J gene: TRBJ2-7
clone size: many
CDR3 DNA: TGCAGTGCTAGTTCCGGGACAGGGGGCCTCTACGAGCAGTACTTC
CDR3 protein: CSASSGTGGLYEQYF

V gene: TRBV12-3/TRBV12-4
CDR3 length: 19
D gene: TRBD1
J gene: TRBJ1-5
clone size: few
CDR3 DNA: TGTGCCAGCAGGCACGGACAGGGAAGGGGTATATCTAGCAATCAGCCCCAGCATTTT
CDR3 protein: CASRHGQGRGISSNQPQHF

V gene: TRBV6-5
CDR3 length: 17
D gene: TRBD1
J gene: TRBJ1-2
clone size: many
CDR3 DNA: TGTGCCAGCAGTTACGCCACCGGGACAGGGGGGTACTATGGCTACACCTTC
CDR3 protein: CASSYATGTGGYYGYTF

V gene: TRBV25-1
CDR3 length: 14
D gene: TRBD2
J gene: TRBJ2-3
clone size: -
CDR3 DNA: TGTGCCAGCAGTGAGGTTAGCGGGGGTGATACGCAGTATTTT
CDR3 protein: CASSEVSGGDTQYF

V gene: TRBV9
CDR3 length: 15
D gene: -
J gene: TRBJ2-3
clone size: few
CDR3 DNA: TGTGCCAGCAGCCGGTCTACCCCTAGCACAGATACGCAGTATTTT
CDR3 protein: CASSRSTPSTDTQYF

V gene: TRBV5-1
CDR3 length: 15
D gene: TRBD1
J gene: TRBJ1-1
clone size: -
CDR3 DNA: TGCGCCAGCAGCTTGGCGACAGGGGCCGGGGGGGAAGCTTTCTTT
CDR3 protein: CASSLATGAGGEAFF

V gene: TRBV10-3
CDR3 length: 13
D gene: -
J gene: TRBJ2-3
clone size: -
CDR3 DNA: TGTGCCATCAGGCTAGGAAGCACAGATACGCAGTATTTT
CDR3 protein: CAIRLGSTDTQYF

V gene: TRBV4-1
CDR3 length: 17
D gene: -
J gene: TRBJ2-3
clone size: many
CDR3 DNA: TGCGCCAGCAGCCAAGGGATCCGTACCAGGAACCGGGATACGCAGTATTTT
CDR3 protein: CASSQGIRTRNRDTQYF

V gene: TRBV18
CDR3 length: 15
D gene: -
J gene: TRBJ1-5
clone size: many
CDR3 DNA: TGTGCCAGCTCACCTACATCAGGGAGTTCCCAGCCCCAGCATTTT
CDR3 protein: CASSPTSGSSQPQHF

V gene: TRBV5-6
CDR3 length: 14
D gene: -
J gene: TRBJ1-2
clone size: -
CDR3 DNA: TGTGCCAGCAGCTTGAAGGCCCTTGCCTATGGCTACACCTTC
CDR3 protein: CASSLKALAYGYTF

V gene: TRBV5-1
CDR3 length: 15
D gene: -
J gene: TRBJ2-5
clone size: many
CDR3 DNA: TGCGCCAGCAGCTTGGCGGGGACGTCCCAAGAGACCCAGTACTTC
CDR3 protein: CASSLAGTSQETQYF

V gene: TRBV5-1
CDR3 length: 17
D gene: TRBD2
J gene: TRBJ2-5
clone size: few
CDR3 DNA: TGCGCCAGCAGCTTGGCGGGGCTAGCGGGATACCAAGAGACCCAGTACTTC
CDR3 protein: CASSLAGLAGYQETQYF

V gene: TRBV10-1
CDR3 length: 14
D gene: -
J gene: TRBJ2-5
clone size: -
CDR3 DNA: TGCGCCAGCAGTGAGTCGTTTGCAACAGAGACCCAGTACTTC
CDR3 protein: CASSESFATETQYF

V gene: TRBV12-3/TRBV12-4
CDR3 length: 12
D gene: -
J gene: TRBJ2-3
clone size: few
CDR3 DNA: TGTGCCAGCAGTTTAACTGGAGTAGGCTTCGTTTTT
CDR3 protein: CASSLTGVGFVF

V gene: TRBV3-1
CDR3 length: 15
D gene: -
J gene: TRBJ2-2
clone size: -
CDR3 DNA: TGTGCCAGCAGCCTCGACTCGGGTTGGACCGGGGAGCTGTTTTTT
CDR3 protein: CASSLDSGWTGELFF

V gene: TRBV6-6
CDR3 length: 14
D gene: TRBD1
J gene: TRBJ1-5
clone size: few
CDR3 DNA: TGTGCCAGCAGGGAGACAGGGCGTAATCAGCCCCAGCATTTT
CDR3 protein: CASRETGRNQPQHF

V gene: TRBV20-1
CDR3 length: 15
D gene: TRBD1
J gene: TRBJ2-1
clone size: few
CDR3 DNA: TGCAGTGCTAGATCACCGGGACAGGGCTACAATGAGCAGTTCTTC
CDR3 protein: CSARSPGQGYNEQFF

V gene: TRBV20-1
CDR3 length: 12
D gene: -
J gene: TRBJ1-2
clone size: -
CDR3 DNA: TGCAGTGCTAGCGACCCCATCTATGGCTACACCTTC
CDR3 protein: CSASDPIYGYTF

V gene: TRBV12-3/TRBV12-4
CDR3 length: 14
D gene: -
J gene: TRBJ2-3
clone size: many
CDR3 DNA: TGTGCCAGCTCCCCCTTAGGTTCCGTAGATACGCAGTATTTT
CDR3 protein: CASSPLGSVDTQYF

V gene: TRBV3-1
CDR3 length: 15
D gene: -
J gene: TRBJ2-3
clone size: many
CDR3 DNA: TGTGCCAGCAGCTACGGGGGCGGGCTCACAGATACGCAGTATTTT
CDR3 protein: CASSYGGGLTDTQYF

V gene: TRBV11-1
CDR3 length: 14
D gene: -
J gene: TRBJ2-1
clone size: many
CDR3 DNA: TGTGCCAGCAGCTTAGTACTAGCAGGGGATGAGCAGTTCTTC
CDR3 protein: CASSLVLAGDEQFF

V gene: TRBV20-1
CDR3 length: 15
D gene: TRBD1
J gene: TRBJ2-3
clone size: -
CDR3 DNA: TGCAGTGCTAGACCCGACAGGGGGCTAACAGATACGCAGTATTTT
CDR3 protein: CSARPDRGLTDTQYF

V gene: TRBV6-6
CDR3 length: 15
D gene: TRBD2
J gene: TRBJ2-3
clone size: -
CDR3 DNA: TGTGCCAGCAGTTACGGGGCGGGGGGGCCTAATACGCAGTATTTT
CDR3 protein: CASSYGAGGPNTQYF

V gene: TRBV5-1
CDR3 length: 17
D gene: TRBD1
J gene: TRBJ2-5
clone size: many
CDR3 DNA: TGCGCCAGCAGCTTGGGGGCATCAACAGGGGGCGAGGAGACCCAGTACTTC
CDR3 protein: CASSLGASTGGEETQYF

V gene: TRBV5-1
CDR3 length: 13
D gene: -
J gene: TRBJ1-2
clone size: few
CDR3 DNA: TGCGCCAGCAGCCGTGGGTCCGAGTATGGCTACACCTTC
CDR3 protein: CASSRGSEYGYTF

V gene: TRBV5-4
CDR3 length: 14
D gene: -
J gene: TRBJ2-7
clone size: -
CDR3 DNA: TGTGCCAGCAGCTCGACAGGGAGGAGCTACGAGCAGTACTTC
CDR3 protein: CASSSTGRSYEQYF

V gene: TRBV7-9
CDR3 length: 12
D gene: -
J gene: TRBJ2-5
clone size: few
CDR3 DNA: TGTGCCAGCAGCTACGAGCGATTGACCCAGTACTTC
CDR3 protein: CASSYERLTQYF